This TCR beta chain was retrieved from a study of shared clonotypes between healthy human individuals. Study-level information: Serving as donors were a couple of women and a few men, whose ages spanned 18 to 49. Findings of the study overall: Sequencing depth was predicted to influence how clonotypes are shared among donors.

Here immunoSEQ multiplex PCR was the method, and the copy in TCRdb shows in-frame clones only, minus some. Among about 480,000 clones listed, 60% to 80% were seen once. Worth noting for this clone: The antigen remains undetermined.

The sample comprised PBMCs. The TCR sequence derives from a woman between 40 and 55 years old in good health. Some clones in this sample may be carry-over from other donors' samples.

CDR3 nucleotide sequence: TGTGCCAGCAGTTACTCCGGGGGGCCCCAGCATTTT. Amino acids: CASSYSGGPQHF. This chain uses TRBV6-5 with TRBJ1-5, with D maybe TRBD1 (5 bases). Germline-derived CDR1 and CDR2 are MNHEY and SVGAGI. V was pared by 0 bases and J by 9 bases, with 6 bases between. CDR3 size: 12 residues.